Sequencing of this T cell receptor beta chain was carried out in a study of T cell responses to AZD1222 COVID-19 vaccine. General study points: Within unmutated variant regions lay the reported targets of nearly half of spike-specific TCRs. Two doses of AZD1222 preceded a rise in Spike-specific TCR breadth and depth. Among those given AZD1222, only five or six were seropositive at baseline. Donors in the cohort were predominantly white British and more often female, and clonal diversity was possibly underestimated.

Some clones are missing from TCRdb's copy, which holds only in-frame ones; the method was immunoSEQ multiplex PCR. Counted here are 150,000 to 200,000 clones, about 89% occurring once; the ten biggest clones make up 2.7%. The CDR3 loop spans 14 amino acids. The V gene end was trimmed by 4 bases and the J gene end by 5 bases; junction bases not matched to a gene: 8. Per germline, CDR1 SGHDT and CDR2 YYEEEE. This clone showed up just a few times. Antigen specificity is unknown. The starting material was peripheral blood, obtained on day 0 of MenACWY control vaccination. The sequence was collected from an adult in good health. J is TRBJ2-7 and V is TRBV5-6, with 8 bases lining up with TRBD1. In DNA form, the CDR3 reads TGTGCCAGCAGCGCCGACCTGACAGGGGACGAGCAGTACTTC. Protein product: CASSADLTGDEQYF.